This TCR beta chain derives from a study of pediatric ulcerative colitis. Study-wide results and caveats: A couple of patients had blood samples with substantially reduced template counts. Clonal expansions reduced rectal repertoire diversity in acute severe colitis.

Remarks on this clone: What it recognizes is unknown. No conserved phenylalanine or tryptophan is present at the end of the CDR3, so a read error is the likely explanation.

One to two pinch biopsies were taken from the rectum during colonoscopy. No immunosuppressive drugs were given to ulcerative colitis patients before diagnostic colonoscopy. Trimming took 5 bases from V and 11 from J, leaving 19 bases between them. Germline lookup yields CDR1 SGHNT and CDR2 YENEEA. The CDR3 extends over 15 amino acids. Sequencing was at survey level. Clones were sequenced by immunoSEQ multiplex PCR, and TCRdb holds only the in-frame ones, with some missing. The sample contains tens of thousands of clones, roughly 71% of which appear only once. The V gene is TRBV11-3, the J gene TRBJ1-6, with D hard to call. The sample comprised gut tissue. The sequence was collected from a boy younger than 18 with severe ulcerative colitis. CDR3 amino acids: CASSAPARRMAPLHL. The CDR3 region has the DNA TGTGCCAGCAGCGCCCCCGCCCGTAGGATGGCACCCCTCCACCTT.